A single sample is the source of the 8 T cell receptor beta chains below, sequenced in a study of HIV-infected patients and healthy controls. Alpha and beta constant-region primers primed reverse transcription of 400 to 650 ng RNA. Each of the alpha and beta chains got its own library through chain-specific third strand synthesis with indices. TCRdb itself ran the 5' RACE reads through MiXCR, one entry per CDR3 protein. Here the sample spans tens of thousands of distinct CDR3 sequences, roughly 7.9% being singletons. All unsorted peripheral T cells were captured because whole blood was used without fractionation. Sequencing was done on a sample of blood. The receptors come from an adult in good health.

There are a few counts of this clonotype. The chain carries TRBV7-6 and TRBJ1-4, with 7 bases that match TRBD1. The CDR3 contains 16 residues. Trimming removed 4 bases from V and 3 bases from J; junction bases left unmatched: 8. CDR1 and CDR2 (germline): SGHVS, FNYEAQ. CDR3 in DNA: TGTGCCAGCAGCTCCCGTTGGACAGGTGCTAATGAAAAACTGTTTTTT. It specifies CASSSRWTGANEKLFF.

Ten or more counts support this clonotype. The rearrangement links TRBV27 to TRBJ2-7, with 13 positions matching TRBD2. The CDR3 loop spans 16 amino acids. V was clipped by 6 bases and J by 2 bases; unmatched bases: 7. CDR1 and CDR2 from the germline V gene are MNHEY and SMNVEV (reference sequence). The CDR3 loop reads CASSRRGLAGAYEQYF. CDR3 bases: TGTGCCAGCAGCCGCCGAGGACTAGCGGGGGCCTACGAGCAGTACTTC.

The chain employs TRBV5-5 and TRBJ1-1; unclear D gene. The V end was cut by 3 bases, the J end by 0 bases, with 6 bases between. The CDR3 loop spans 13 amino acids. Germline V gives CDR1 SGHKS, CDR2 YYEKEE (reference sequence). DNA of the CDR3: TGTGCCAGCAGCTCCGAGGTGAACACTGAAGCTTTCTTT. Protein: CASSSEVNTEAFF.

J is TRBJ1-1 and V is TRBV27, with TRBD1 matching 8 bases. Germline loops: CDR1 MNHEY, CDR2 SMNVEV (reference sequence). J gave up 3 bases and V 5 bases, and 8 bases lay outside the gene matches. The CDR3 runs 15 residues. Written as DNA, the CDR3 is TGTGCCAGCAGTCCCTACAGGGGGAAGGACACTGAAGCTTTCTTT. Amino acid sequence: CASSPYRGKDTEAFF.

This clonotype was picked up a small number of times. The genes are TRBV6-5 and TRBJ1-2; 7 bases match TRBD1. Germline CDR1 reads MNHEY; CDR2 reads SVGAGI. The CDR3 has 16 residues. Unmatched junction bases numbered 13, after V lost 5 bases and J lost 4 bases. The CDR3 is CASSGTAANSGYGYTF. The CDR3 nucleotides are TGTGCCAGCAGTGGGACAGCCGCCAATTCGGGCTATGGCTACACCTTC.

This clonotype is classed as medium-sized (0.01 to 0.1%). This rearrangement joins TRBV12-3 or TRBV12-4 to TRBJ2-5; D gene uncertain. V lost 4 bases to trimming and J lost 5 bases, with 5 bases between them. The CDR3 runs 11 residues. The CDR3 reads CASSSLETQYF. Here the CDR3 DNA reads TGTGCCAGCAGTTCCTTGGAGACCCAGTACTTC.

This clonotype is classed as medium-sized. The chain employs TRBV12-5 and TRBJ2-1; TRBD2 matches at 14 bases. Germline CDR1 is LGHNT and CDR2 is FRNRAP. Trimming took 5 bases from V and 6 from J; bases not matched to a gene: 3. The CDR3 runs to 15 residues. As DNA, the CDR3 is TGTGCTAGTGGTCTGACTAGCGGGGGGGCCAATGAGCAGTTCTTC. Encoded protein: CASGLTSGGANEQFF.

This clonotype was found many times. The rearrangement uses TRBV20-1 and TRBJ2-2, with 7 bases lining up with TRBD2. The CDR3 spans 12 residues. Germline V gene lookup returns CDR1 DFQATT and CDR2 SNEGSKA (reference sequence). With V trimmed by 6 bases and J by 3 bases, 1 base remained unmatched. This CDR3 is CSASGDTGELFF. The CDR3 DNA follows: TGCAGTGCGAGCGGGGACACCGGGGAGCTGTTTTTT.